The rows below give T cell receptor beta chains drawn from one sample of a study of blood T cell repertoires in COVID-19. Only in-frame clones appear in the TCRdb table, and some are missing; sequencing was by immunoSEQ multiplex PCR. The sample records 70,000 to 95,000 clones, roughly four fifths being singletons. Input material: peripheral blood. The receptor set was obtained from a human donor in a cohort sampled during active COVID-19. Each CDR3 is given with its conserved first and last residue. Size tells how often a clone was seen (once, few, many) or the class of an expanded clone, and some rows leave it out.

NA,TRBV5-1,TRBJ1-6,CASSLGRGNSPLHF
NA,TRBV5-4,TRBJ1-4,CASSYTGGKLFF
NA,TRBV28,TRBJ1-1,CASRGGMNTEAFF
NA,TRBV6-5,TRBJ2-2,CASSYTNTGELFF
NA,TRBV27,TRBJ2-3,CASSLNRAIDTQYF
few,TRBV2,TRBJ2-7,CASSAQGSGYEQYF
NA,TRBV5-8,TRBJ2-5,CASSLQGLETQYF
NA,TRBV2,TRBJ2-2,CASRTGANTGELFF
NA,TRBV7-2,TRBJ2-6,CASSLRGANVLTF
few,TRBV2,TRBJ2-2,CASRGSGLTGELFF
NA,TRBV11-2,TRBJ2-3,CASSFRSTSGGASYTQYF
NA,TRBV9,TRBJ1-1,CASSPDRGRLTEAFF
NA,TRBV10-2,TRBJ2-5,CASSERTSEETQYF
NA,TRBV12-3/TRBV12-4,TRBJ2-1,CASILAGSEQFF
NA,TRBV6-5,TRBJ1-4,CASRGGLATNEKLFF
NA,TRBV21-1,TRBJ2-7,CASSNVTYEQYF
once,TRBV5-1,TRBJ1-1,CASSLAIAATEAFF
few,TRBV5-1,TRBJ2-7,CASSLGLDYEQYF
NA,TRBV3-1/TRBV3-2,TRBJ1-1,CASSHRDRKNTEAFF
NA,TRBV5-6,TRBJ1-2,CASSLRQDYGYTF
NA,TRBV11-2,TRBJ2-1,CASSLDLDREQFF
NA,TRBV7-9,TRBJ2-4,CASSLQGAKNIQYF
once,TRBV5-6,TRBJ1-3,CASSLVGMPASGNTIYF
few,TRBV19,TRBJ1-2,CATKEQGAVYGYTF
NA,TRBV10-3,TRBJ2-7,CAISERRTSGGNGEQYF
NA,TRBV6-5,TRBJ1-5,CASSYSRANQPQHF
NA,TRBV7-8,TRBJ1-1,CASSLVRGLTEAFF
NA,TRBV20-1,TRBJ2-1,CSASSSGGREQFF
NA,TRBV5-1,TRBJ1-1,CASSTDKTEAFF
NA,TRBV4-2,TRBJ2-5,CASSQGAQTQYF
NA,TRBV3-1/TRBV3-2,TRBJ2-1,CASSTRNGGGRYNEQFF
NA,TRBV28,TRBJ1-1,CASRPAGRGEAFF
NA,TRBV6-2/TRBV6-3,TRBJ1-1,CASSPTWGGKTGTEAFF
NA,TRBV19,TRBJ2-7,CASSIGPGVEYEQYF
NA,TRBV11-2,TRBJ1-5,CASSPGPGHWDQPQHF
NA,TRBV5-1,TRBJ1-2,CASSPGQAGRGYTF
NA,TRBV21-1,TRBJ2-2,CASSNSGTGDTGELFF
NA,TRBV7-2,TRBJ2-3,CASSTQGVPTDTQYF
NA,TRBV13,TRBJ2-5,CASKRAGGRETQYF
NA,TRBV9,TRBJ1-1,CASSVDRNTEAFF
once,TRBV28,TRBJ1-3,CASSEVRLSGNTIYF
NA,TRBV7-9,TRBJ2-2,CASSSQGPLRGGGELFF
once,TRBV5-1,TRBJ2-3,CASSLDRSTDTQYF
NA,TRBV6-5,TRBJ1-5,CASSADSGRDQPQHF
NA,TRBV18,TRBJ1-5,CASSWTGGNQPQHF
few,TRBV5-1,TRBJ2-2,CASSLDSGAYTGELFF
many,TRBV25-1,TRBJ2-7,CASSDTGGYENEQYF
NA,TRBV27,TRBJ1-1,CASSPRGGNTEAFF
NA,TRBV19,TRBJ1-2,CASSIRDSNYGYTF
NA,TRBV7-9,TRBJ2-2,CASSPSSGNTGELFF